This T cell receptor (beta chain) was captured in a study of blood T cell repertoires in COVID-19. Overall study context: Sources were T cells, B-cell-depleted T cells, or PBMCs; the material itself was cDNA or gDNA.

Measured with immunoSEQ multiplex PCR; TCRdb has only the in-frame clones, and not every one. The sample holds 340,000 or so clones; more than 70% are singletons and the top ten take almost 3%. Germline-derived CDR1 and CDR2 are SGHTA and FQGNSA. This CDR3 has 16 amino acids. V lost 5 bases, J lost 9 bases, and 11 bases stayed unmatched. The clonotype originates from a man aged 25-40 years with active or convalescent COVID-19. The sample consisted of peripheral blood. The genes are TRBV7-2 and TRBJ1-6; 9 bases agree with TRBD1. As DNA, the CDR3 is TGTGCCAGCAGCAGGGGACAGGGTATCTCGGTTTCACCCCTCCACTTT. Its translation: CASSRGQGISVSPLHF.